The 15 T cell receptor beta chains in this list originate from one sample, sequenced in a study of response to subunit inactivated influenza vaccine. TCRdb redid the calling of the RT-PCR reads with MiXCR, one entry per CDR3 protein. The sample shows fewer than 800,000 distinct CDR3 sequences, about 15% of them seen only once. The source was PBMCs from blood, collected 11 to 12 days after vaccination. The receptors here all came from a man between 50 and 59 years old who received an inactivated influenza vaccine.

This rearrangement joins TRBV7-9 to TRBJ1-6; D is ambiguous. There are 16 residues in the CDR3. The germline gives CDR1 SEHNR, CDR2 FQNEAQ (reference sequence). V was clipped by 3 bases and J by 9 bases, with 18 bases between them. The CDR3 nucleotides are TGTGCCAGCAGCTTCAGTCCCGGGCCCGTCGGTTCACCCCTCCACTTT. This codes for CASSFSPGPVGSPLHF. Variable domain in full (rest from reference TRBV7-9 and TRBJ1-6): DTGVSQNPRHKITKRGQNVTFRCDPISEHNRLYWYRQTLGQGPEFLTYFQNEAQLEKSRLLSDRFSAERPKGSFSTLEIQRTEQGDSAMYLCASSFSPGPVGSPLHFGNGTRLTVT.

V usage is TRBV28 and J usage is TRBJ2-3; no definite D call. CDR3 size: 17 residues. Trimming took 5 bases from V and 1 from J, leaving 19 bases between them. From germline, CDR1 is MDHEN and CDR2 SYDVKM. This CDR3 reads CASSPHRGSLGTDTQYF. CDR3 nucleotides: TGTGCCAGCAGTCCCCACCGCGGCAGCTTGGGCACAGATACGCAGTATTTT. Looking up the rest from reference TRBV28 and TRBJ2-3 gives the full variable domain: DVKVTQSSRYLVKRTGEKVFLECVQDMDHENMFWYRQDPGLGLRLIYFSYDVKMKEKGDIPEGYSVSREKKERFSLILESASTNQTSMYLCASSPHRGSLGTDTQYFGPGTRLTVL.

The chain uses TRBV5-5 and TRBJ1-2; possibly TRBD1 for D (6 bases). V lost 2 bases and J lost 3, with 11 bases in between. The CDR3 runs 14 residues. Germline CDR1 reads SGHKS; CDR2 reads YYEKEE (reference sequence). The CDR3 is CASSLRTAHYGYTF. The CDR3 coding sequence is TGTGCCAGCAGCTTAAGGACAGCTCACTATGGCTACACCTTC.

This chain links TRBV6-5 with TRBJ2-2; D possibly matches TRBD1 or TRBD2 (5 bases each). CDR3 length: 14 residues. V lost 2 bases to trimming and J lost 5 bases, with 9 bases between them. CDR1 is MNHEY and CDR2 is SVGAGI in the germline V gene. CDR3 amino acids: CASSYGGRTGELFF. The CDR3 DNA is TGTGCCAGCAGTTACGGGGGAAGGACCGGGGAGCTGTTTTTT.

The chain carries TRBV20-1 and TRBJ1-4, with D perhaps matching TRBD1 (6 bases). Germline CDR1 is DFQATT and CDR2 is SNEGSKA (reference sequence). This CDR3 is built from 13 residues. V was cut by 5 bases and J by 4 bases, with 11 bases left in between. CDR3 in amino acids: CSARRGYNEKLFF. The CDR3, as DNA: TGCAGTGCTCGAAGGGGGTATAATGAAAAACTGTTTTTT.

This clonotype has more than one count but fewer than ten. The chain uses TRBV4-3 and TRBJ2-3; 13 bases line up with TRBD2. The CDR3 loop spans 18 amino acids. Germline values: CDR1 LGHNA, CDR2 YSLEER. V was clipped by 0 bases and J by 0 bases; unmatched bases: 3. CDR3 bases: TGCGCCAGCAGCCAAGATTGGACTAGCGGGAGTAGCACAGATACGCAGTATTTT. Encoded protein: CASSQDWTSGSSTDTQYF.

The table lists this clonotype with a few counts. The V gene is TRBV10-3, the J gene TRBJ2-2, with D maybe TRBD1 (6 bases). The CDR3 length is 15 residues. CDR1 and CDR2 (germline): ENHRY, SYGVKD. The V end lost 2 bases, the J end lost 6 bases, and 13 bases lay between the germline ends. The DNA for the CDR3 is TGTGCCATCAGTGAGCTGGACAGTGGTCCCGGGGAGCTGTTTTTT. This encodes CAISELDSGPGELFF.

The J gene is TRBJ2-1, the V gene TRBV20-1; D gene unclear. The CDR3 is 14 amino acids. The germline CDR1 and CDR2 sequences are DFQATT and SNEGSKA (reference sequence). The ends were cut back, 3 bases at V and 6 bases at J, with 15 bases in the middle. CDR3 bases: TGCAGTGCTAGTTTCACTCCCTGGGGCAATGAGCAGTTCTTC. Translating it yields CSASFTPWGNEQFF.

The chain recombines TRBV2 with TRBJ2-1; no clear D. Germline V gives CDR1 SNHLY, CDR2 FYNNEI. V dropped 6 bases and J dropped 5 bases, with 11 bases sitting between them. The CDR3 covers 13 residues. The CDR3 bases are TGTGCCAGCAGGGGCGGAACTGACAATGAGCAGTTCTTC. Encoded protein: CASRGGTDNEQFF.

The rearrangement links TRBV20-1 to TRBJ1-4, with D possibly being TRBD1 (6 bases). The CDR3 consists of 15 residues. Per germline, CDR1 DFQATT and CDR2 SNEGSKA (reference sequence). V was pared by 6 bases and J by 12 bases, with 26 bases between. CDR3 nucleotide sequence: TGCAGTGCGAACCCCACAGGGAGCGGTAGAGGCGAACTGTTTTTT. Its protein is CSANPTGSGRGELFF.

This chain joins TRBV2 and TRBJ2-7; 7 nucleotides align to TRBD2. From germline, CDR1 is SNHLY and CDR2 FYNNEI. V trimming: 4 bases; J trimming: 4 bases; junction bases outside the gene matches: 10. The CDR3 extends over 15 amino acids. This CDR3 reads CASSGAAGNLYEQYF. CDR3 nucleotide sequence: TGTGCCAGCAGTGGCGCAGCGGGAAATCTTTACGAGCAGTACTTC. Full variable domain (remainder filled in from reference TRBV2 and TRBJ2-7): EPEVTQTPSHQVTQMGQEVILRCVPISNHLYFYWYRQILGQKVEFLVSFYNNEISEKSEIFDDQFSVERPDGSNFTLKIRSTKLEDSAMYFCASSGAAGNLYEQYFGPGTRLTVT.

The V gene is TRBV15, the J gene TRBJ2-3; D remains unclear. V was trimmed by 5 bases and J by 0 bases, leaving 15 bases between them. CDR1 and CDR2 (germline): LNHNV, YYDKDF (reference sequence). The CDR3 runs to 16 residues. DNA of the CDR3: TGTGCCACCAGCCTGAGAATCTCCCCTAGCACAGATACGCAGTATTTT. It specifies CATSLRISPSTDTQYF.

This clonotype has just a few counts. The chain employs TRBV7-6 and TRBJ2-7; D is possibly TRBD2 (6 bases). Trimming removed 3 bases at V and 4 bases at J, with 13 bases between. Germline V gives CDR1 SGHVS, CDR2 FNYEAQ. This CDR3 contains 14 residues. CDR3 sequence: CASSFGGTSYEQYF. The CDR3 DNA reads TGTGCCAGCAGCTTCGGGGGAACCTCTTACGAGCAGTACTTC.

This clonotype was picked up a small number of times. The V gene is TRBV4-3, the J gene TRBJ1-2, with D perhaps matching TRBD1 (6 bases). The ends were cut back, 3 bases at V and 5 bases at J, with 13 bases in the middle. The CDR3 runs 14 residues. Per the germline V gene, CDR1 is LGHNA and CDR2 is YSLEER. The CDR3 DNA follows: TGCGCCAGCAGCCATCCGGGGGCCGGGTATGGCTACACCTTC. Protein sequence: CASSHPGAGYGYTF.

V is TRBV6-2 or TRBV6-3 and J is TRBJ2-2, with a weak D call TRBD1 (6 bases). The CDR3 is 17 amino acids. The V gene's germline CDR1 is MNHEY and CDR2 SVGEGT. Trimming took off 0 bases at V and 2 bases at J, with 13 bases between the two ends. In DNA form, the CDR3 reads TGTGCCAGCAGTTACTCAATCCCCAGGGGCAACACCGGGGAGCTGTTTTTT. It is translated as CASSYSIPRGNTGELFF.